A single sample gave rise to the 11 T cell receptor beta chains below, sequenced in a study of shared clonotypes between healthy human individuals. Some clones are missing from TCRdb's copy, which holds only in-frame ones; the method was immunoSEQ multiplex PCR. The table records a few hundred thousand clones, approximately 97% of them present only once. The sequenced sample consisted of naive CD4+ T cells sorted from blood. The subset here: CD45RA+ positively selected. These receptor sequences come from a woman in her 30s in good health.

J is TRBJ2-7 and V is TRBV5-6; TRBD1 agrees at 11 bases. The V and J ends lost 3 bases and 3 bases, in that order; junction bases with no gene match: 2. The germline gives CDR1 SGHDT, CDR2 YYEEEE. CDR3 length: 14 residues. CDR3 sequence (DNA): TGTGCCAGCAGCTGGGGGACAGGGGGCTACGAGCAGTACTTC. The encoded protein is CASSWGTGGYEQYF.

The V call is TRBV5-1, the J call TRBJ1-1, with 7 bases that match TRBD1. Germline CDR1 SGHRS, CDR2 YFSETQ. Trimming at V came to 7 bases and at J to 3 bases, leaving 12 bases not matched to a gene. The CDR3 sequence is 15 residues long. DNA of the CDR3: TGCGCCAGCTCCCACAGGGGCGGCAGGGACACTGAAGCTTTCTTT. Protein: CASSHRGGRDTEAFF.

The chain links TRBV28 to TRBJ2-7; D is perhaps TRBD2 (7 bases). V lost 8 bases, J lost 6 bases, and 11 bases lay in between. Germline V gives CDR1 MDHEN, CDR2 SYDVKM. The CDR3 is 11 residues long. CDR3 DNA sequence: TGTGCCAGCTTGGGGGGGCTCGAGCAGTACTTC. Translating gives CASLGGLEQYF.

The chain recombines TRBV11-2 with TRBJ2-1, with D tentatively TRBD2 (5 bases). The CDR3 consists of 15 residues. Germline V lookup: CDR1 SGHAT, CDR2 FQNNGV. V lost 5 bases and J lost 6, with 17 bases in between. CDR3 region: CASSLGILLVNEQFF. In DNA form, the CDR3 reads TGTGCCAGCAGCCTCGGGATTCTCTTAGTCAATGAGCAGTTCTTC.

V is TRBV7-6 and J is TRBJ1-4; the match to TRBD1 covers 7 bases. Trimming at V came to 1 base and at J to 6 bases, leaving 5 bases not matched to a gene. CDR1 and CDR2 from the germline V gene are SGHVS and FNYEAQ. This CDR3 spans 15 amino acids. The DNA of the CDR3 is TGTGCCAGCAGCTTAGGGGGACAGCTCCATGAAAAACTGTTTTTT. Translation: CASSLGGQLHEKLFF.

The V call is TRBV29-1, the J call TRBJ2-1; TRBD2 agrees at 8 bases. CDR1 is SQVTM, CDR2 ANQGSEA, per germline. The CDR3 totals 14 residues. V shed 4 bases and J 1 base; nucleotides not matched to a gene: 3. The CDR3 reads CSVGRGASYNEQFF. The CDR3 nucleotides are TGCAGCGTTGGGCGGGGGGCGTCCTACAATGAGCAGTTCTTC.

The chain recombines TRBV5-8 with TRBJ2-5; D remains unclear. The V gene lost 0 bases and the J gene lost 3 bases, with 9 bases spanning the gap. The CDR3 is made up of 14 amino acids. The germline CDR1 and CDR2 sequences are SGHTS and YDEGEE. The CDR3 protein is CASSLGPEKETQYF. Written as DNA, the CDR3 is TGTGCCAGCAGCTTGGGTCCGGAGAAAGAGACCCAGTACTTC.

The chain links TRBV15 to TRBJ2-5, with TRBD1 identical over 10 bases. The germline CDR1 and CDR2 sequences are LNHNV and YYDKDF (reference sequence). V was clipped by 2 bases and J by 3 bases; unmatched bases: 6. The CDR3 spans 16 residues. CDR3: CATSRNPGQGKETQYF. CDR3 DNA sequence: TGTGCCACCAGCAGAAACCCGGGACAGGGGAAAGAGACCCAGTACTTC.

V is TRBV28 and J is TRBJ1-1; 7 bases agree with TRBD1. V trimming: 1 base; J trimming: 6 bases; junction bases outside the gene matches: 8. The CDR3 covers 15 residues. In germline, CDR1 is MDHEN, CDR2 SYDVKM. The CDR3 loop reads CASSLSSGGSAEAFF. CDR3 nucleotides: TGTGCCAGCAGTTTATCATCAGGGGGGAGCGCTGAAGCTTTCTTT.

In DNA form, the CDR3 reads TGTGCCAGCAGCTTAGGAGACTATAGCAATCAGCCCCAGCATTTT. This sequence encodes CASSLGDYSNQPQHF. This chain links TRBV7-9 with TRBJ1-5; D remains ambiguous. V shed 1 base and J shed 0 bases, with 7 bases lying between them. This CDR3 is built from 15 residues. Germline V gene sequence: CDR1 SEHNR, CDR2 FQNEAQ (reference sequence). Filled out from reference TRBV7-9 and TRBJ1-5, the complete variable domain reads DTGVSQNPRHKITKRGQNVTFRCDPISEHNRLYWYRQTLGQGPEFLTYFQNEAQLEKSRLLSDRFSAERPKGSFSTLEIQRTEQGDSAMYLCASSLGDYSNQPQHFGDGTRLSIL.

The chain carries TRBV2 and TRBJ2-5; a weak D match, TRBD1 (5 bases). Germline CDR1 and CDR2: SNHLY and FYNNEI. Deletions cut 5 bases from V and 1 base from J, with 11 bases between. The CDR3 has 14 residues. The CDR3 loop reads CASSLRVIQETQYF. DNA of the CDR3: TGTGCCAGCAGTCTCAGGGTTATCCAAGAGACCCAGTACTTC.